This T cell receptor beta chain was sequenced for a study of T-cell memory formation after mild COVID-19 (dated by TCRdb to the early 2020s). About the full investigation: TCR sequence clusters from the two donors were found to be largely donor specific. In two donors, T-cell clones that expanded and contracted after mild COVID-19 were followed by sequencing TCRalpha and TCRbeta repertoires longitudinally. The cohort comprised two young, previously healthy adult volunteers, one female and one male.

This clonotype was counted a few times. The antigen it binds to is not known. No qualities accompany the bases; no much larger clone lies one base away. Ficoll-Paque density gradient centrifugation was the method used to isolate PBMCs. Beyond this particular receptor, the publication reports: Whether the second-wave clones peaking on day 37 were SARS-CoV-2 specific was not confirmed. Only two mild cases were covered in the study, and larger cohorts including severe cases with pre-infection samples were considered necessary. Some responding clones were detected in pre-infection memory, suggesting pre-existing cross-reactive memory T cells joined the SARS-CoV-2 response. Clones that contracted from day 15 to 85 showed balanced CD4/CD8 phenotypes, whereas a second wave of clones that expanded from day 15 to 37 leaned towards CD4+. Contracting CD4+ clones appeared mostly in the CM and EM memory subsets, whereas CD8+ clones were enriched in EMRA.

V lost 0 bases and J lost 6 bases; the stretch between them is 9 bases long. From cysteine to phenylalanine, the CDR3 is 13 amino acids long. Here the CDR3 DNA is all that survives: 39 bases in frame from base 1. As encoded in the germline V gene (reference sequence), CDR1 is DFQATT while CDR2 is SNEGSKA. The data were produced on an Illumina NovaSeq 6000. TCRalpha and TCRbeta cDNA libraries were constructed by 5'RACE with constant-segment primers, with sample barcodes and unique molecular identifiers being introduced. RNA was extracted from every sample with Trizol reagent. The libraries were amplified in two PCR steps, and the second step added a second sample barcode and Illumina TruSeq adapters. Sequencing of libraries was performed on an Illumina NovaSeq with 2 x 150 bp paired-end reads. Concerning the study's data processing: Reads were demultiplexed and collapsed into UMI-guided consensus sequences with migec v1.2.7. Using mixcr v2.1.11, UMI consensuses were aligned to TRA and TRB V and J templates and then assembled into clonotypes. A clonotype was counted as expanded or contracted only if both edgeR and NoisET called the change significant, with noise models trained on biological replicates. For edgeR calls, the thresholds were a false discovery rate-adjusted p below 0.01 and a log2 fold-change of 1. As an exploratory analysis of dynamics, PCA with hierarchical clustering was applied to max-normalized trajectories of the 1000 most abundant clonotypes. Separately sequenced CD4+ and CD8+ repertoires were used to assign a CD4 or CD8 phenotype to each responding clone. Starting from the raw public reads, TCRdb applied fastp trimming at Q25, assembled clones with MiXCR and retained in-frame beta chains. Each entry merges the rows of one CDR3 protein and shows their most common DNA and genes. TCRdb's processing, not the authors' own work, is the source of the V and J calls. The sample yields a few hundred thousand distinct CDR3 sequences; 20% to 25% were counted once. The biggest ten clones account for around 9.2% of the sample.

This chain is built from TRBV20-1 and TRBJ2-1; the D segment might be TRBD1 or TRBD2, since each matches 5 bases. The receptor's source is an adult woman who had mild COVID-19 (a few samples of this study predate the infection). The sample titles of this study are shuffled in the database, so cell type and time point are left out; the donor was told from shared clones. The source material was PBMCs or a T cell subset sorted from them (not recorded which). This receptor carries the CDR3 CSARDRDANEQFF. The bases are TGCAGTGCTAGAGACCGGGACGCCAATGAGCAGTTCTTC.